This passage covers 2 T cell receptor beta chains from one sample sequenced in a study of blood T cell repertoires in COVID-19. Only in-frame clones appear in the TCRdb table, and some are missing; sequencing was by immunoSEQ multiplex PCR. Of 45,000 to 65,000 clones listed, about nine tenths are singletons. What was sequenced was peripheral blood. Receptors originate from a man aged 45-65 years with active COVID-19.

The chain employs TRBV21-1 and TRBJ2-5; the table names TRBD2, a call not compared with the DNA. TRBV21-1 is a pseudogene. CDR3 size: 17 residues. The DNA of the CDR3 is TGTGCCAGCACTGGACTAGCGGAAGGGGGTTACCAAGAGACCCAGTACTTC. Translation: CASTGLAEGGYQETQYF.

The J gene is TRBJ1-3, the V gene TRBV20-1; the D is unclear. Trimming removed 5 bases at V and 2 bases at J, with 4 bases between. Germline V CDR1 and CDR2: DFQATT, SNEGSKA (reference sequence). The CDR3 sequence is 11 residues long. The CDR3 reads CSAHTGNTIYF. CDR3 DNA sequence: TGCAGTGCTCACACTGGAAACACCATATATTTT.